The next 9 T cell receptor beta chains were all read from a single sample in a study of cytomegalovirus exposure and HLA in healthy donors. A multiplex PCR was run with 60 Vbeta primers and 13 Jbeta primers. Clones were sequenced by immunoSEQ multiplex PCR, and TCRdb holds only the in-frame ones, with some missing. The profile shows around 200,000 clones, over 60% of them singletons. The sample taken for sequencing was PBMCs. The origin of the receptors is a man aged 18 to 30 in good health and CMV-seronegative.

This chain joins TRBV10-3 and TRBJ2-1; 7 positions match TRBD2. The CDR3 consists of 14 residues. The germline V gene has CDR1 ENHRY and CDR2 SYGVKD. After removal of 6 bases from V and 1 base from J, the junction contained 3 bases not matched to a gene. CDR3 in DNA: TGTGCCATCAGGGGGGGGGAATCCTACAATGAGCAGTTCTTC. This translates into CAIRGGESYNEQFF.

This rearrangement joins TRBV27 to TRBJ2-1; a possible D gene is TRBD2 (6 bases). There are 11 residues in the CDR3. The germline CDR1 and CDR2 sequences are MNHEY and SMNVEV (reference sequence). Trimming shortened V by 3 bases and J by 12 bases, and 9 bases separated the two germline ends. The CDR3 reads CASSLGGGQFF. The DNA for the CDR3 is TGTGCCAGCAGTTTGGGGGGAGGGCAGTTCTTC.

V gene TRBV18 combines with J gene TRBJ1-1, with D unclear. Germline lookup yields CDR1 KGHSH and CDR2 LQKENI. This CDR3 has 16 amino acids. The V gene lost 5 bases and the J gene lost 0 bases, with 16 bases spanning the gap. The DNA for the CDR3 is TGTGCCAGCTCATCGGACGAACGAGGGATGAACACTGAAGCTTTCTTT. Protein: CASSSDERGMNTEAFF.

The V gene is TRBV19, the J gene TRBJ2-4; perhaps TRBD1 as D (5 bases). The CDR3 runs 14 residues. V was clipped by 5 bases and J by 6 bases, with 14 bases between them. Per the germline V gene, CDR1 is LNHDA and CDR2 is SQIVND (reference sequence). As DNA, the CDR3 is TGTGCCAGTAGTTCAGGGCAGGTGGGAAACATTCAGTACTTC. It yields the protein CASSSGQVGNIQYF.

The CDR3 region is CASTSKASGGGNEQFF. The CDR3, as DNA: TGTGCCAGCACCTCGAAAGCGTCGGGAGGGGGCAATGAGCAGTTCTTC. The chain carries TRBV9 and TRBJ2-1; TRBD2 aligns across 8 bases. This CDR3 has 16 amino acids. V was clipped by 6 bases and J by 6 bases; unmatched bases: 14. Germline V CDR1 and CDR2: SGDLS, YYNGEE.

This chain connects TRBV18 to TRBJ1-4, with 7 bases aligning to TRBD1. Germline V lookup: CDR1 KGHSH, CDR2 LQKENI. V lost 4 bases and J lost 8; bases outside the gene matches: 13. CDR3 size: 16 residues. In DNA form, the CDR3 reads TGTGCCAGCTCACAACGAAGGGACAGCGGAATGGAAAAACTGTTTTTT. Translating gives CASSQRRDSGMEKLFF.

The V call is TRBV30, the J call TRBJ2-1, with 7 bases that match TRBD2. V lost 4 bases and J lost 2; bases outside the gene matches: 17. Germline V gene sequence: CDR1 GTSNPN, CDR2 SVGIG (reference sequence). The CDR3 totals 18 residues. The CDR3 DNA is TGTGCCTGGAAAAAAAACCCCCTGCGGGGAGGGGCCTACAATGAGCAGTTCTTC. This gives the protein CAWKKNPLRGGAYNEQFF.

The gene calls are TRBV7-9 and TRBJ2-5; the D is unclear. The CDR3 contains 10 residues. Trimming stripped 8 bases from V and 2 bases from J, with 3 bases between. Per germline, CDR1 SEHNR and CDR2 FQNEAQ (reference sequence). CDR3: CASQQETQYF. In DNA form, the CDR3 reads TGTGCCAGCCAACAAGAGACCCAGTACTTC.

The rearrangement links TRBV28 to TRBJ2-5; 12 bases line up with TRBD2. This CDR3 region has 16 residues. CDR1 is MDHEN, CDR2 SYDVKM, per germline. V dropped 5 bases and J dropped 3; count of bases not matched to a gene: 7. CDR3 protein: CASSPFLAGGEETQYF. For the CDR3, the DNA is TGTGCCAGCAGTCCCTTCCTAGCGGGAGGGGAAGAGACCCAGTACTTC.